A single sample is the source of the 18 T cell receptor beta chains below, sequenced in a study of identical twins. TCRdb re-called the 5' RACE reads through MiXCR, storing one row per CDR3 protein. The sample contains about 1.7 million distinct CDR3 sequences, roughly a third of which appear only once. The specimen was cord blood. These receptor sequences come from a newborn girl in good health.

The rearrangement uses TRBV27 and TRBJ2-5, with 8 bases matching TRBD1. Trimming took 5 bases from V and 1 from J; bases not matched to a gene: 6. CDR1 is MNHEY, CDR2 SMNVEV, per germline (reference sequence). This CDR3 has 15 amino acids. The CDR3 sequence: CASSAPGQGQETQYF. The CDR3 DNA follows: TGTGCCAGCAGTGCTCCCGGACAGGGCCAAGAGACCCAGTACTTC.

This clonotype showed up many times. The chain is built from TRBV28 and TRBJ2-7; 8 bases agree with TRBD2. The V gene end was trimmed by 6 bases and the J gene end by 2 bases; junction bases not matched to a gene: 0. The CDR3 extends over 12 amino acids. In germline, CDR1 is MDHEN, CDR2 SYDVKM. The DNA for the CDR3 is TGTGCCAGCAGGACTAGCGCCTACGAGCAGTACTTC. Residues: CASRTSAYEQYF.

V gene TRBV7-9 combines with J gene TRBJ1-2, with a possible D match to TRBD1 (5 bases). CDR1 SEHNR and CDR2 FQNEAQ come from the germline V gene (reference sequence). Trimming shortened V by 4 bases and J by 5 bases, and 14 bases separated the two germline ends. There are 14 residues in the CDR3. CDR3 amino acids: CASSSGGRGYGYTF. The CDR3 nucleotides read TGTGCCAGCAGCTCGGGGGGAAGAGGGTATGGCTACACCTTC.

The gene calls are TRBV14 and TRBJ2-7; D not resolved. CDR1 and CDR2 (germline): SGHDN, FVKESK. V was trimmed by 4 bases and J by 7 bases, leaving 14 bases between them. CDR3 size: 13 residues. The CDR3 nucleotides read TGTGCCAGCAGCCCTTTGGCCCGGGCGGAGCAGTACTTC. Translating gives CASSPLARAEQYF.

The genes are TRBV4-1 and TRBJ2-7; 9 bases line up with TRBD2. Germline loops: CDR1 MGHRA, CDR2 YSYEKL. The CDR3 has 16 residues. The V and J ends lost 4 bases and 1 base, in that order; junction bases with no gene match: 8. The CDR3, as DNA: TGCGCCAGCAGCCGCCTATTAGCGGGAGCGTCCTACGAGCAGTACTTC. Its translation: CASSRLLAGASYEQYF.

This clonotype appeared once. The V gene is TRBV27, the J gene TRBJ2-1, with 14 bases aligning to TRBD2. This CDR3 comprises 18 residues. The germline V gene encodes CDR1 MNHEY and CDR2 SMNVEV (reference sequence). V trimming: 4 bases; J trimming: 10 bases; junction bases outside the gene matches: 15. Here the CDR3 DNA reads TGTGCCAGCAGTTCTACCGGGACTAGCGGGAGAGGTCGCTACGAGCAGTTCTTC. Residues: CASSSTGTSGRGRYEQFF.

This clonotype was recorded a few times. The CDR3 loop reads CASSLEAGSAYEQYF. DNA for the CDR3: TGTGCCAGCAGCTTAGAGGCGGGCAGCGCCTACGAGCAGTACTTC. This chain connects TRBV7-2 to TRBJ2-7; a weak D match, TRBD2 (5 bases). Trimming left V 1 base short and J 2 bases short, with 12 bases between. Germline CDR1 is SGHTA and CDR2 is FQGNSA. The CDR3 contains 15 residues.

This clonotype was picked up many times. The chain joins TRBV28 to TRBJ2-7; possible D gene TRBD1, 5 bases. Trimming cost V 6 bases and J 3 bases, with 9 bases left between them. Germline V gene data show CDR1 as MDHEN and CDR2 as SYDVKM. The CDR3 totals 12 residues. CDR3 protein: CASSGRGYEQYF. CDR3 in DNA: TGTGCCAGCAGCGGAAGGGGCTACGAGCAGTACTTC. Together with reference TRBV28 and TRBJ2-7, the CDR3 gives the full variable domain: DVKVTQSSRYLVKRTGEKVFLECVQDMDHENMFWYRQDPGLGLRLIYFSYDVKMKEKGDIPEGYSVSREKKERFSLILESASTNQTSMYLCASSGRGYEQYFGPGTRLTVT.

The chain uses TRBV12-5 and TRBJ2-1; unclear D gene. Germline lookup yields CDR1 LGHNT and CDR2 FRNRAP. The V and J ends lost 4 bases and 5 bases respectively, with 3 bases between them. The CDR3 has 11 amino acids. The CDR3 loop reads CASGWDNEQFF. The CDR3 nucleotides read TGTGCTAGTGGTTGGGACAATGAGCAGTTCTTC.

This clonotype was seen many times. The chain carries TRBV29-1 and TRBJ1-2; a possible D gene is TRBD1 (5 bases). CDR3 length: 13 amino acids. Germline values: CDR1 SQVTM, CDR2 ANQGSEA. V shed 6 bases and J shed 0 bases, with 11 bases lying between them. DNA of the CDR3: TGCAGCGTGGGGCCGGGGCCTAACTATGGCTACACCTTC. This codes for CSVGPGPNYGYTF.

Note on this clonotype: Being one base from a much bigger clone, this may be a read error. This sequence joins TRBV20-1 and TRBJ2-7, with TRBD1 matching 7 bases. The CDR3 totals 13 residues. V lost 4 bases and J lost 0; bases outside the gene matches: 3. CDR1 is DFQATT, CDR2 SNEGSKA, per germline (reference sequence). CDR3 sequence (DNA): TGCAGTGCTATTTGGGACAGCTCCTACGAGCAGTACTTC. It translates to CSAIWDSSYEQYF.

The V gene is TRBV10-2, the J gene TRBJ1-2; D may be TRBD1 (5 bases). Germline V gene sequence: CDR1 WSHSY, CDR2 SAAADI. The CDR3 consists of 16 residues. V shed 7 bases and J shed 2 bases, with 20 bases lying between them. The CDR3 region has the DNA TGCGCCAGCACCCCGGACATCCGATCGCCCAACTATGGCTACACCTTC. Residues: CASTPDIRSPNYGYTF.

In this sample, this clonotype turned up a few times. V is TRBV5-1 and J is TRBJ2-1; D gene unclear. The CDR3 runs to 14 residues. Germline values: CDR1 SGHRS, CDR2 YFSETQ. Trimming removed 0 bases at V and 6 bases at J, with 10 bases between. The CDR3 here is CASSLGWEGNEQFF. The DNA of the CDR3 is TGCGCCAGCAGCTTGGGTTGGGAAGGCAATGAGCAGTTCTTC.

This rearrangement joins TRBV27 to TRBJ2-1, with 9 positions matching TRBD2. Germline loops: CDR1 MNHEY, CDR2 SMNVEV (reference sequence). This CDR3 spans 15 amino acids. The V and J ends lost 3 bases and 9 bases, in that order; junction bases with no gene match: 9. DNA of the CDR3: TGTGCCAGCAGTTTCGGCGGGAGGGCCGCCGGTGAGCAGTTCTTC. This encodes CASSFGGRAAGEQFF.

On this clonotype itself: The junction and the germline gene differ at one end; a read error may be behind it. The chain combines TRBV24-1 with TRBJ2-1; D is undetermined. Germline CDR1 is KGHDR and CDR2 is SFDVKD. CDR3 length: 13 residues. CDR3 coding DNA: TGTGCCACCAATGATTACGAATGGGATGAGCAGTTCTTC. It yields the protein CATNDYEWDEQFF.

The table lists this clonotype with a few counts. The chain joins TRBV11-2 to TRBJ1-4; 8 bases line up with TRBD1. Germline loops: CDR1 SGHAT, CDR2 FQNNGV. This CDR3 comprises 16 residues. The trim removed 5 bases at V and 8 bases at J, leaving 13 bases unmatched. Here the CDR3 reads CASSPWLWQGAEKLFF. The CDR3 nucleotides are TGTGCCAGCAGCCCGTGGCTGTGGCAGGGGGCCGAAAAACTGTTTTTT.

This chain links TRBV18 with TRBJ2-1; the D gene is possibly TRBD2 (6 bases). With 1 base removed from V and 7 bases from J, the gap between germline ends came to 11 bases. Germline-derived CDR1 and CDR2 are KGHSH and LQKENI. CDR3 size: 14 residues. CDR3 bases: TGTGCCAGCTCACCACGGGACTTTTCTAATGAGCAGTTCTTC. Translated, it gives CASSPRDFSNEQFF.

The chain recombines TRBV7-9 with TRBJ2-7, with D possibly TRBD2 on 7 matching bases. Germline V gene data show CDR1 as SEHNR and CDR2 as FQNEAQ (reference sequence). The CDR3 contains 14 residues. V was clipped by 5 bases and J by 2 bases, with 13 bases between them. This chain's CDR3 is CASSKTGGPYEQYF. As DNA, the CDR3 is TGTGCCAGCAGCAAAACGGGGGGCCCCTACGAGCAGTACTTC. Filled out from reference TRBV7-9 and TRBJ2-7, the complete variable domain reads DTGVSQNPRHKITKRGQNVTFRCDPISEHNRLYWYRQTLGQGPEFLTYFQNEAQLEKSRLLSDRFSAERPKGSFSTLEIQRTEQGDSAMYLCASSKTGGPYEQYFGPGTRLTVT.